This paragraph reports one T cell receptor (beta chain). The antigen remains unidentified. The protocol was immunoSEQ multiplex PCR, while the TCRdb copy is restricted to in-frame clones and leaves out a portion. The table records tens of thousands of clones, more than 75% of them present only once. This specimen belongs to a study of lymphopenia after photon versus proton radiotherapy. Broader study findings: Post-nadir TCR diversity decline inversely tracked overall survival among those who died. Only patients who died were analyzed for survival; proton advantage is unproven. Photon-treated patients lost naive T cells and TCR diversity; proton-treated stayed stable. Post-nadir diversity loss with photons came from oligoclonal expansion, particularly CD8+ Temra cells.

The CDR3 length is 13 residues. V was clipped by 5 bases and J by 4 bases, with 14 bases between them. CDR1 and CDR2 from the germline V gene are GTSNPN and SVGIG (reference sequence). This rearrangement joins TRBV30 to TRBJ1-1; D gene ambiguous. This TCR was sampled from a man older than 75 with esophageal cancer. The specimen comprised peripheral blood, sampled from a patient treated with proton-based radiotherapy. The CDR3, as DNA: TGTGCCTGGGCCGGGTCAGAAGGCACTGAAGCTTTCTTT. Translating it yields CAWAGSEGTEAFF. The variable domain in full, completed from reference TRBV30 and TRBJ1-1, reads SQTIHQWPATLVQPVGSPLSLECTVEGTSNPNLYWYRQAAGRGLQLLFYSVGIGQISSEVPQNLSASRPQDRQFILSSKKLLLSDSGFYLCAWAGSEGTEAFFGQGTRLTVV.